The present entry profiles one TCR beta chain with its context. The germline CDR1 and CDR2 sequences are MDHEN and SYDVKM. V was pared by 5 bases and J by 5 bases, with 15 bases between. This CDR3 contains 15 residues. While infection was still active, Seattle patients were enrolled and then followed longitudinally. The sample originates from a study of blood T cell repertoires in COVID-19. In the source study's methods: Quantification of nucleated cells was approximated via reference gene primer amplification. Using immunoSEQ multiplex PCR, the repertoire was profiled, and TCRdb retains in-frame clones only, with some absent. Clone size and the V and J calls come from that table; the DNA yielded D and trimming. This table has about 240,000 clones, roughly 79% appearing once.

The chain recombines TRBV28 with TRBJ2-2, with TRBD1 as a possible D gene (6 bases). The sample comprised peripheral blood. The sequence was obtained from a woman of 80 years or more with COVID-19, enrolled during active disease. The CDR3 loop reads CASSPYRAGTGELFF. The CDR3 nucleotides are TGTGCCAGCAGTCCATACAGGGCCGGAACCGGGGAGCTGTTTTTT.